This entry describes one T cell receptor (beta chain). TCRdb's copy holds only in-frame clones and misses some; the assay was immunoSEQ multiplex PCR. The repertoire consists of under 850,000 clones, with approximately 72% occurring once and the leading ten covering over 1.5%. This sample was included in a study of shared clonotypes between healthy human individuals. Germline CDR1 reads MNHEY; CDR2 reads SMNVEV (reference sequence). The CDR3 contains 16 residues. V lost 0 bases to trimming and J lost 0 bases, with 11 bases between them. V gene TRBV27 combines with J gene TRBJ1-1; a possible D gene is TRBD1 (5 bases). This TCR derives from a woman in her twenties or thirties in good health. Sequencing input: memory CD4+ T cells sorted from blood. Regarding subset: CD45RA-negative fraction. The CDR3 sequence is CASSLSRGKMNTEAFF. The DNA of the CDR3 is TGTGCCAGCAGTTTATCGAGGGGAAAAATGAACACTGAAGCTTTCTTT.